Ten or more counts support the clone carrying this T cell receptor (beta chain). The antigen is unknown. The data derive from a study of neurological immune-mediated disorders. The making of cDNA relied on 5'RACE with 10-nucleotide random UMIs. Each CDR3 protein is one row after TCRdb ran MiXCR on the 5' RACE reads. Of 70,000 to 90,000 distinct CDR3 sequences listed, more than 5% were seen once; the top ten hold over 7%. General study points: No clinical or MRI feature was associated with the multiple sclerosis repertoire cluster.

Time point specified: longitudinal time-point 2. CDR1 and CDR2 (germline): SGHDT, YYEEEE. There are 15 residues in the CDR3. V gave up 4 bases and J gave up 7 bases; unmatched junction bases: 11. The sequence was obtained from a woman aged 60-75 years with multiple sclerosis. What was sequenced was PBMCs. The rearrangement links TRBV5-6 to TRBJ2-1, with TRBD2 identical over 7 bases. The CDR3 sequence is CASSPGLGEINEQFF. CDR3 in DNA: TGTGCCAGCAGCCCCGGACTAGGGGAGATAAATGAGCAGTTCTTC.